This T cell receptor beta chain was found in a study of T-cell reconstitution after alpha-beta-depleted transplantation in children. This clonotype was seen only a few times. Antigen unknown. An end of the junction differs from the germline gene, which may be a read error. The TCRbeta library incorporated unique molecular identifiers. TCRdb used MiXCR to reprocess the PCR reads, holding one entry per CDR3 protein. The sample has 250,000 to 300,000 distinct CDR3 sequences; just over 7.5% are singletons. Overall study findings and caveats: It was newly produced T cells that mostly accounted for T-cell counts and diversity one year after transplant.

Germline V CDR1 and CDR2: MNHEY, SVGAGI. The CDR3 length is 15 residues. The chain links TRBV6-5 to TRBJ1-3; 9 bases map to TRBD1. Sequenced material: peripheral blood, taken 360 days after TCRalphabeta/CD19-depleted stem cell transplant. The receptor's source is a female patient aged 2-15 years who had a stem cell transplant for Fanconi anemia, so the T cells may come from the graft donor. CDR3 sequence (DNA): TGTGCCAGCAGTGACTCCGGGACAGGGTTAGGTCCCATATATTTT. This gives the protein CASSDSGTGLGPIYF.